One and the same sample provided the 18 T cell receptor beta chains below, sequenced in a study of beta chain features in type 1 diabetes. Sequenced material consisted of expressed TCRB transcripts (all of the isolated RNA was reverse transcribed). Repertoires were generated with immunoSEQ multiplex PCR, while TCRdb's copy carries only in-frame clones and drops some. This sample carries roughly 300,000 clones, around 7.6% of them seen once, and the ten largest clones take 0.44%. Material for sequencing was central memory CD4+ T cells from blood. These receptors originate from a woman between 18 and 30 years old in good health.

In its sample, this clone was seen a few times. This chain links TRBV7-9 with TRBJ2-5, with a possible D match to TRBD2 (6 bases). Trimming took 3 bases from V and 2 from J, leaving 13 bases between them. Germline-derived CDR1 and CDR2 are SEHNR and FQNEAQ (reference sequence). CDR3 length: 15 amino acids. The CDR3 is CASSFGLAQQETQYF. The CDR3, as DNA: TGTGCCAGCAGCTTCGGGCTAGCGCAACAAGAGACCCAGTACTTC.

In its sample, this clone was seen a few times. The chain uses TRBV5-1 and TRBJ2-3; 12 nucleotides line up with TRBD2. CDR1 and CDR2 from the germline V gene are SGHRS and YFSETQ. The junction had 10 bases not matched to a gene; V was cut back by 0 bases and J by 8 bases. This CDR3 is built from 17 residues. The CDR3 DNA sequence: TGCGCCAGCAGCTTGGAGGCTAGCGGGAGGGCCCAAGCTACGCAGTATTTT. Its translation: CASSLEASGRAQATQYF.

This clone was counted ten times or more. The chain combines TRBV6-6 with TRBJ2-3; D uncertain. The CDR3 is 14 amino acids. From germline, CDR1 is MNHNY and CDR2 SVGAGI (reference sequence). Trimming took 0 bases from V and 12 from J, leaving 16 bases between them. The CDR3 DNA is TGTGCCAGCAGTTACTCGGCTTCCGATGGCACCCAGTATTTT. This codes for CASSYSASDGTQYF.

The gene calls are TRBV28 and TRBJ2-5, with 16 positions matching TRBD2. Trimming took 8 bases from V and 1 from J; bases not matched to a gene: 7. The germline V gene encodes CDR1 MDHEN and CDR2 SYDVKM. The CDR3 has 17 residues. CDR3 nucleotides: TGTGCCAGCGTGGGACTAGCGGGAGGGCCAGGCCAAGAGACCCAGTACTTC. Its protein product is CASVGLAGGPGQETQYF. Variable domain in full (rest from reference TRBV28 and TRBJ2-5): DVKVTQSSRYLVKRTGEKVFLECVQDMDHENMFWYRQDPGLGLRLIYFSYDVKMKEKGDIPEGYSVSREKKERFSLILESASTNQTSMYLCASVGLAGGPGQETQYFGPGTRLLVL.

The chain uses TRBV7-2 and TRBJ2-5; 11 nucleotides line up with TRBD2. The germline CDR1 and CDR2 sequences are SGHTA and FQGNSA. Unmatched junction bases numbered 6, after V lost 4 bases and J lost 2 bases. The length of the CDR3 is 16 residues. Written as DNA, the CDR3 is TGTGCCAGCAGCTCGGGACTAGCGGCTTCTCAAGAGACCCAGTACTTC. It encodes CASSSGLAASQETQYF.

This sequence joins TRBV10-3 and TRBJ1-2; maybe TRBD1 (5 bases). Germline-derived CDR1 and CDR2 are ENHRY and SYGVKD. The CDR3 is 11 amino acids. Trimming removed 10 bases at V and 5 bases at J, with 11 bases between. The CDR3 spells CATQGPYGYTF. Written as DNA, the CDR3 is TGTGCCACCCAGGGCCCTTATGGCTACACCTTC.

This clone came up many times. The chain links TRBV18 to TRBJ2-5; 9 bases match TRBD1. This CDR3 has 15 amino acids. Germline-derived CDR1 and CDR2 are KGHSH and LQKENI. J lost 5 bases, V lost 6 bases, and 10 bases had no gene match. DNA for the CDR3: TGTGCCAGCTCTCCGCAGACAGGGGGGATGGAGACCCAGTACTTC. Its translation: CASSPQTGGMETQYF.

This chain connects TRBV7-2 to TRBJ2-2; D uncertain. In germline, CDR1 is SGHTA, CDR2 FQGNSA. This CDR3 spans 13 amino acids. V was cut by 3 bases and J by 7 bases, with 9 bases left in between. In nucleotides, the CDR3 is TGTGCCAGCAGCTTTAGGGCCCGCGGGGAGCTGTTTTTT. Translating gives CASSFRARGELFF. The variable domain in full, with the rest retrieved from reference TRBV7-2 and TRBJ2-2, is GAGVSQSPSNKVTEKGKDVELRCDPISGHTALYWYRQSLGQGLEFLIYFQGNSAPDKSGLPSDRFSAERTGGSVSTLTIQRTQQEDSAVYLCASSFRARGELFFGEGSRLTVL.

V is TRBV1 and J is TRBJ2-2; no DNA check was done on the table's D call, TRBD2. TRBV1 is described as a pseudogene. The CDR3 runs to 21 residues. CDR3 DNA: TGCACCAGCAGCCAGGCCACGGGACTAGCGGGAGTCCGATGCCGGGCCGGGGAGCTGTTTTTT. Protein product: CTSSQATGLAGVRCRAGELFF.

This clone has more than one count but fewer than ten. This chain uses TRBV5-4 with TRBJ1-2, with 9 positions matching TRBD1. Looked up from germline, CDR1 is SGHNT and CDR2 is YYREEE (reference sequence). V shed 0 bases and J 4 bases; nucleotides not matched to a gene: 7. The CDR3 sequence is 16 residues long. CDR3 sequence reads: CASSLGRGGQGYGYTF. CDR3 DNA: TGTGCCAGCAGCTTGGGTCGGGGGGGACAGGGCTATGGCTACACCTTC.

This clone was observed a few times. The chain carries TRBV7-2 and TRBJ1-2, with D uncertain. V lost 4 bases, J lost 8 bases, and 20 bases lay in between. The V gene's germline CDR1 is SGHTA and CDR2 FQGNSA. The CDR3 is made up of 15 amino acids. The chain's CDR3 is CASSSDSSVKYGYTF. Written as DNA, the CDR3 is TGTGCCAGCAGCTCGGATTCATCAGTGAAATACGGCTACACCTTC.

This clone was counted only a few times. The rearrangement links TRBV5-6 to TRBJ2-2; D gene unclear. The CDR3 consists of 15 residues. Looked up from germline, CDR1 is SGHDT and CDR2 is YYEEEE. The V end was cut by 0 bases, the J end by 1 base, with 7 bases between. This CDR3 is CASSLEPKNTGELFF. The CDR3 DNA sequence: TGTGCCAGCAGCTTGGAACCGAAGAACACCGGGGAGCTGTTTTTT.

Comments on this clone: A much larger clone is a single base away; this may be a read error. This sequence joins TRBV4-2 and TRBJ2-5; D is unresolved. V was shortened by 5 bases and J by 2 bases, with 3 bases between the two germline ends. This CDR3 spans 11 amino acids. The germline gives CDR1 LGHNA, CDR2 YNFKEQ. CDR3 DNA sequence: TGTGCCAGCAGCGCTCAAGAGACCCAGTACTTC. Encoded protein: CASSAQETQYF.

Only a few counts were recorded for this clone. V gene TRBV11-3 combines with J gene TRBJ1-1; the match to TRBD1 covers 8 bases. CDR3 size: 12 residues. With V trimmed by 4 bases and J by 10 bases, 5 bases remained unmatched. The germline V gene encodes CDR1 SGHNT and CDR2 YENEEA. CDR3 amino acids: CASSSTGQAAFF. CDR3 bases: TGTGCCAGCAGCTCGACGGGACAGGCAGCTTTCTTT.

The chain links TRBV7-9 to TRBJ1-5; 7 nucleotides align to TRBD1. Per germline, CDR1 SEHNR and CDR2 FQNEAQ (reference sequence). J was trimmed by 0 bases and V by 5 bases; bases with no gene match: 13. There are 18 residues in the CDR3. Here the CDR3 reads CASSPMRGTDYSNQPQHF. CDR3 nucleotides: TGTGCCAGCAGCCCTATGAGGGGGACAGATTATAGCAATCAGCCCCAGCATTTT.

The gene calls are TRBV11-2 and TRBJ1-1; 8 positions match TRBD1. Trimming took 6 bases from V and 2 from J; bases not matched to a gene: 11. The germline V gene encodes CDR1 SGHAT and CDR2 FQNNGV. The CDR3 has 16 residues. The CDR3: CASSSSAGTGNTEAFF. The CDR3 nucleotides are TGTGCCAGCAGTTCCAGTGCCGGGACAGGTAACACTGAAGCTTTCTTT.

This clone was counted only a few times. The chain combines TRBV19 with TRBJ2-1; D is unresolved. Trimming removed 5 bases from V and 3 bases from J, with 5 bases in between. Germline V gene lookup returns CDR1 LNHDA and CDR2 SQIVND (reference sequence). CDR3 length: 12 amino acids. The CDR3 here is CASSANYNEQFF. The CDR3 bases are TGTGCCAGTAGTGCCAACTACAATGAGCAGTTCTTC.

In this sample, this clone turned up a few times. The chain couples TRBV6-6 to TRBJ2-3, with TRBD1 as a possible D gene (6 bases). The CDR3 is made up of 16 amino acids. Trimming removed 7 bases at V and 2 bases at J, with 19 bases between. CDR1 and CDR2 from the germline V gene are MNHNY and SVGAGI (reference sequence). The CDR3 sequence: CASNTMTGRDTDTQYF. The CDR3 DNA sequence: TGTGCCAGCAATACCATGACAGGTCGAGACACAGATACGCAGTATTTT.